The 14 T cell receptor beta chains presented below share a single source sample, sequenced in a study of blood T cell repertoires in COVID-19. Libraries were prepared by immunoSEQ multiplex PCR; TCRdb keeps only in-frame clonotypes and omits some of them. The repertoire includes approximately 72,000 clones, around 85% of them detected once, and about 23% sits in the top ten. Specimen: peripheral blood. The receptors shown here come from a man over 45 with acute or convalescent COVID-19.

The CDR3 DNA reads as TGTGCCAGCAGTTACGGGGCCAGCTCCTACGAGCAGTACTTC. Translation: CASSYGASSYEQYF. The chain recombines TRBV6-2 or TRBV6-3 with TRBJ2-7, with D possibly matching TRBD1 (5 bases). The CDR3 has 14 amino acids. Looked up from germline, CDR1 is MNHEY and CDR2 is SVGEGT. Trimming took 2 bases from V and 0 from J, leaving 8 bases between them.

A remark on this clone: This CDR3 is also generated by other DNA sequences in the sample. The J gene is TRBJ2-7, the V gene TRBV10-3, with D possibly TRBD1 on 5 matching bases. Germline loops: CDR1 ENHRY, CDR2 SYGVKD. V lost 2 bases, J lost 0 bases, and 5 bases lay in between. CDR3 size: 13 residues. CDR3 residues: CAISEGASYEQYF. DNA of the CDR3: TGTGCCATCAGTGAGGGGGCCTCCTACGAGCAGTACTTC.

The chain has TRBV5-1 and TRBJ2-3; TRBD2 matches at 13 bases. The length of the CDR3 is 16 residues. From germline, CDR1 is SGHRS and CDR2 YFSETQ. J gave up 5 bases and V 0 bases, and 3 bases lay outside the gene matches. The CDR3 nucleotides are TGCGCCAGCAGCTTGGGACTAGCGGGGGGAAGAGATACGCAGTATTTT. It translates to CASSLGLAGGRDTQYF.

This rearrangement joins TRBV4-1 to TRBJ2-5, with D uncertain. CDR3 length: 14 amino acids. Between the trimmed V and J ends, which lost 4 bases and 1 base, there was a span of 10 bases. CDR1 MGHRA and CDR2 YSYEKL come from the germline V gene. The CDR3, as DNA: TGCGCCAGCAGCCCCCTCGGAGCCCAAGAGACCCAGTACTTC. Residues: CASSPLGAQETQYF.

This clone was observed once. The junction differs from germline at one of its ends, possibly a read error. The chain links TRBV10-3 to TRBJ1-1, with 8 nucleotides matching TRBD1. The germline gives CDR1 ENHRY, CDR2 SYGVKD. The CDR3 loop spans 17 amino acids. DNA of the CDR3: TGTGCCATCAATGAGCGAACAGGGGGTGTTTCGGACACTGAAGCTTTCTTT. Its protein is CAINERTGGVSDTEAFF.

The chain uses TRBV29-1 and TRBJ1-1, with D perhaps TRBD1 (6 bases). CDR1 and CDR2 from the germline V gene are SQVTM and ANQGSEA. This CDR3 is built from 13 residues. Trimming shortened V by 6 bases and J by 4 bases, and 15 bases separated the two germline ends. This CDR3 reads CSVPTGPGTEAFF. In DNA form, the CDR3 reads TGCAGCGTCCCTACAGGGCCCGGCACTGAAGCTTTCTTT.

This chain connects TRBV6-5 to TRBJ2-7; D gene ambiguous. With 5 bases removed from V and 3 bases from J, the gap between germline ends came to 14 bases. The CDR3 sequence is 14 residues long. Germline-derived CDR1 and CDR2 are MNHEY and SVGAGI. The CDR3 loop reads CASSRGIDVYEQYV. In DNA, the CDR3 is TGTGCCAGCAGTCGAGGAATAGACGTCTACGAGCAGTACGTC.

The V gene is TRBV11-2, the J gene TRBJ2-7; D not resolved. Trimming left V 1 base short and J 9 bases short, with 19 bases between. This CDR3 contains 15 residues. Germline values: CDR1 SGHAT, CDR2 FQNNGV. For the CDR3, the DNA is TGTGCCAGCAGCTTAGGGCAGGAACTTCCTACGAGGCAGTACGTC. This translates into CASSLGQELPTRQYV.

This rearrangement joins TRBV27 to TRBJ2-1, with 9 bases lining up with TRBD1. The V and J ends lost 3 bases and 6 bases, in that order; junction bases with no gene match: 3. The CDR3 has 14 residues. Germline V gene sequence: CDR1 MNHEY, CDR2 SMNVEV (reference sequence). The CDR3 sequence: CASSFDRGANEQFF. CDR3 in DNA: TGTGCCAGCAGTTTCGACAGGGGGGCCAATGAGCAGTTCTTC.

This chain links TRBV11-1 with TRBJ1-1; D perhaps matches TRBD1 (6 bases). This CDR3 region has 14 residues. The V end was cut by 2 bases, the J end by 4 bases, with 11 bases between. Germline V gene sequence: CDR1 SGHAT, CDR2 FQDESV (reference sequence). The DNA of the CDR3 is TGTGCCAGCAGCTTATGGGGGGGGGCCACTGAAGCTTTCTTT. Translation gives CASSLWGGATEAFF. Full variable domain (outside the CDR3, taken from reference TRBV11-1 and TRBJ1-1): EAEVAQSPRYKITEKSQAVAFWCDPISGHATLYWYRQILGQGPELLVQFQDESVVDDSQLPKDRFSAERLKGVDSTLKIQPAELGDSAMYLCASSLWGGATEAFFGQGTRLTVV.

In this sample, this clone turned up a few times. The V and J genes are TRBV21-1 and TRBJ1-4. TRBV21-1 is a documented pseudogene. This CDR3 is built from 16 residues. The DNA for the CDR3 is TGTGCCAGCATTAAAGCCCGGGGGACGACTAATGAAAAACTGTTTTTT. Protein: CASIKARGTTNEKLFF.

This clone was detected a few times. The chain is built from TRBV7-9 and TRBJ2-7, with 12 nucleotides matching TRBD1. Germline CDR1 SEHNR, CDR2 FQNEAQ (reference sequence). The CDR3 totals 17 residues. Trimming removed 2 bases from V and 7 bases from J; junction bases left unmatched: 12. The CDR3 DNA reads TGTGCCAGCAGCTTATTCACCGGGACAGGGGGCAATGAGGAGCAGTACTTC. Protein product: CASSLFTGTGGNEEQYF.

This chain uses TRBV5-1 with TRBJ1-2; D gene uncertain. V shed 0 bases and J shed 0 bases, with 9 bases lying between them. CDR3 length: 15 amino acids. Germline lookup yields CDR1 SGHRS and CDR2 YFSETQ. The CDR3 region has the DNA TGCGCCAGCAGCTTGGAAGGAGGCCCTAACTATGGCTACACCTTC. Translation gives CASSLEGGPNYGYTF.

The chain employs TRBV5-1 and TRBJ2-2, with a possible D match to TRBD1 (6 bases). The V and J ends lost 0 bases and 2 bases respectively, with 8 bases between them. CDR1 and CDR2 from the germline V gene are SGHRS and YFSETQ. CDR3 length equals 15 residues. CDR3 amino acids: CASSLGTVNTGELFF. For the CDR3, the DNA is TGCGCCAGCAGCTTGGGGACAGTAAACACCGGGGAGCTGTTTTTT.